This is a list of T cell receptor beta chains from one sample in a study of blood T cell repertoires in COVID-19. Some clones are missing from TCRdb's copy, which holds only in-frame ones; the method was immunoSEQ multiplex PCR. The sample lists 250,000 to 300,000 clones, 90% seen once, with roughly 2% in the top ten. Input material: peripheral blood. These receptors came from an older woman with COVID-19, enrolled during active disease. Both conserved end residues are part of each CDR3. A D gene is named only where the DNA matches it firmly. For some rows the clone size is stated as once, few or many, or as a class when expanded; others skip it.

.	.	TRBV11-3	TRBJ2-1	CASSSSPWADNEQFF	TGTGCCAGCAGCTCCTCACCTTGGGCCGACAATGAGCAGTTCTTC
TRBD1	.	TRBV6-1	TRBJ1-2	CASSETRDRYRHGYTF	TGTGCCAGCAGTGAAACTCGGGACAGATATCGCCATGGCTACACCTTC
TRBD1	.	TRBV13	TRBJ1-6	CASSFSTGNSPLHF	TGTGCCAGCAGCTTTTCGACAGGGAATTCACCCCTCCACTTT
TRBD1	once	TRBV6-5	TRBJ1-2	CASRPDREINYGYTF	TGTGCCAGCAGACCCGACAGGGAGATTAACTATGGCTACACCTTC
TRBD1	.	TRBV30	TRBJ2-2	CAWRETGTATGELFF	TGTGCCTGGAGGGAGACCGGGACAGCTACCGGGGAGCTGTTTTTT
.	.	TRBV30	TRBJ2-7	CAWSVDRYEQYF	TGTGCCTGGAGTGTAGATCGGTACGAGCAGTACTTC
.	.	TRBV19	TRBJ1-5	CASSIADSSNQPQHF	TGTGCCAGTAGTATAGCCGACAGTAGCAATCAGCCCCAGCATTTT
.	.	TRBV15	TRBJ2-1	CATSRDQLEFTGNEQFF	TGTGCCACCAGCAGAGATCAGCTGGAATTTACGGGCAATGAGCAGTTCTTC
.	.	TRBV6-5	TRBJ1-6	CASSSNSPLHF	TGTGCCAGCAGTAGCAATTCACCCCTCCACTTT
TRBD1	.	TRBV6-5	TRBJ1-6	CASSYYRGGSPLHF	TGTGCCAGCAGTTACTACAGGGGTGGTTCACCCCTCCACTTT
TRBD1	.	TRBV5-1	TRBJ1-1	CASSLSDRGNGAFF	TGCGCCAGCAGCTTGAGTGACAGGGGGAATGGGGCTTTCTTT
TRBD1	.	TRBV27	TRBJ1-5	CASRDRGGNQPQHF	TGTGCCAGCAGGGACAGGGGAGGCAATCAGCCCCAGCATTTT
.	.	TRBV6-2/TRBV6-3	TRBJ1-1	CASSYRSGDTEAFF	TGTGCCAGCAGTTACCGGTCCGGGGACACTGAAGCTTTCTTT
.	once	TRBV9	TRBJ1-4	CASSVGPQSNEKLFF	TGTGCCAGCAGCGTAGGCCCCCAGTCAAATGAAAAACTGTTTTTT
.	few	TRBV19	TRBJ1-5	CASSIVRYNQPQHF	TGTGCCAGTAGTATAGTGCGGTACAATCAGCCCCAGCATTTT
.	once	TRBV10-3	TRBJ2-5	CAISESGGGRWGETQYF	TGTGCCATCAGTGAGTCTGGCGGAGGCCGGTGGGGAGAGACCCAGTACTTC
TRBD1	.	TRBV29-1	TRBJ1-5	CSVDFATGQHF	TGCAGCGTTGATTTCGCGACAGGGCAGCATTTT
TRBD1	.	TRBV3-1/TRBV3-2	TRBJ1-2	CASSQAGGLNYGYTF	TGTGCCAGCAGCCAAGCAGGGGGCCTTAACTATGGCTACACCTTC
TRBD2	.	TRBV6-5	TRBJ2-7	CASTLTGGRSYEQYF	TGTGCCAGCACCCTTACGGGGGGTAGGTCCTACGAGCAGTACTTC
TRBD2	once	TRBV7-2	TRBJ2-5	CASSLGLAGGQETQYF	TGTGCCAGCAGCTTAGGTCTAGCGGGGGGACAAGAGACCCAGTACTTC
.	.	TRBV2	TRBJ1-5	CASSEAGGNQPQHF	TGTGCCAGCAGTGAAGCGGGCGGCAATCAGCCCCAGCATTTT
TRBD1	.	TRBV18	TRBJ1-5	CASSPSGGNGNQPQHF	TGTGCCAGCTCACCCTCAGGGGGAAACGGCAATCAGCCCCAGCATTTT
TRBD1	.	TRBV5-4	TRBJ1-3	CASSLSRGGNTIYF	TGTGCCAGCAGCTTGAGCAGGGGGGGAAACACCATATATTTT
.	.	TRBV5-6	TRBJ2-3	CASSLARDTDTQYF	TGTGCCAGCAGCTTGGCCAGGGACACAGATACGCAGTATTTT
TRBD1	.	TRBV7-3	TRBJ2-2	CASRTGTGVTGELFF	TGTGCCAGCAGGACCGGGACAGGGGTGACCGGGGAGCTGTTTTTT
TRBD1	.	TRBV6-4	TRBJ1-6	CASSMDRFSPLHF	TGTGCCAGCAGCATGGACAGGTTTTCACCCCTCCACTTT
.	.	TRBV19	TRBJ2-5	CASSPTGLLETQYF	TGTGCCAGTAGTCCGACTGGCCTGCTAGAGACCCAGTACTTC
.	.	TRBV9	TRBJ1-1	CARQRMEDEAFF	TGTGCCAGGCAGAGGATGGAGGATGAAGCTTTCTTT
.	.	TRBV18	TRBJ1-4	CASSPLQGPELKLFF	TGTGCCAGCTCACCGCTTCAGGGGCCCGAGCTAAAACTGTTTTTT
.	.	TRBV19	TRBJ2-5	CASSPRHVAGETQYF	TGTGCCAGTAGTCCCCGACATGTGGCAGGGGAGACCCAGTACTTC
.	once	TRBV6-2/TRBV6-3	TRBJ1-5	CASSYAGGISNQPQHF	TGTGCCAGCAGTTACGCGGGGGGGATAAGCAATCAGCCCCAGCATTTT
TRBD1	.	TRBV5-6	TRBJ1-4	CASSLQGSNEKLFF	TGTGCCAGCAGCTTACAGGGGTCTAATGAAAAACTGTTTTTT
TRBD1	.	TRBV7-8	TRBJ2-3	CASSLLQGASTDTQYF	TGTGCCAGCAGCTTACTCCAGGGGGCTAGCACAGATACGCAGTATTTT
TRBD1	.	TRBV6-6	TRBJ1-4	CASSGSGTGSEKLFF	TGTGCCAGCAGTGGATCCGGGACAGGGAGTGAAAAACTGTTTTTT
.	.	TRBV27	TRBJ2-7	CASSFSTGSYEQYF	TGTGCCAGCAGTTTCTCGACAGGTTCCTACGAGCAGTACTTC
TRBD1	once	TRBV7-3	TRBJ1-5	CASSRDRDQPQHF	TGTGCCAGCAGTAGAGACAGGGATCAGCCCCAGCATTTT
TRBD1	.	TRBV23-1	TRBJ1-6	CASSQSQGSYNSPLHF	TGCGCCAGCAGTCAATCACAGGGGTCCTATAATTCACCCCTCCACTTT
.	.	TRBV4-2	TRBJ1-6	CASSQARTDDYNSPLHF	TGTGCCAGCAGCCAAGCACGGACAGATGACTATAATTCACCCCTCCACTTT
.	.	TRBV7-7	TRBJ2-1	CASSQALYNEQFF	TGTGCTAGCAGTCAGGCTTTGTACAATGAGCAGTTCTTC
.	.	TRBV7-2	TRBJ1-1	CASSSVPEDTEAFF	TGTGCCAGCAGCTCGGTCCCGGAGGACACTGAAGCTTTCTTT
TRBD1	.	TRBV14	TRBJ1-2	CASSQVGTGVYGYTF	TGTGCCAGCAGCCAAGTTGGGACAGGGGTCTATGGCTACACCTTC
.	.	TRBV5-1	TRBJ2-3	CASTLGGWDTQYF	TGCGCCAGCACCTTGGGAGGATGGGATACGCAGTATTTT
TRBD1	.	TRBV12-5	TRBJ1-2	CASGGTGSNYGYTF	TGTGCTAGTGGCGGGACAGGGTCTAACTATGGCTACACCTTC
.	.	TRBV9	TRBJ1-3	CASSDHSGNTIYF	TGTGCCAGCAGCGATCACTCTGGAAACACCATATATTTT
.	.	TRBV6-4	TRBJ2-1	CASSDYTGSSYNEQFF	TGTGCCAGCAGTGATTATACAGGGAGCTCCTACAATGAGCAGTTCTTC
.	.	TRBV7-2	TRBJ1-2	CASSLVQLPPYGYTF	TGTGCCAGCAGCTTAGTACAGCTACCGCCCTATGGCTACACCTTC
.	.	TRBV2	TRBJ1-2	CASTVGGAFEGYTF	TGTGCCAGCACAGTCGGTGGAGCCTTTGAGGGCTACACCTTC
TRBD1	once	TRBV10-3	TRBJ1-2	CAISQGDGCYGCTF	TGTGCCATCAGTCAGGGGGACGGTTGTTATGGCTGCACCTTC
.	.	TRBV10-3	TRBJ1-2	CAISAAGIGYGYTF	TGTGCCATCAGTGCCGCAGGGATCGGGTATGGCTACACCTTC
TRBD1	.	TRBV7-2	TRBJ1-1	CASGQGKNTEAFF	TGTGCCAGCGGACAGGGGAAGAACACTGAAGCTTTCTTT
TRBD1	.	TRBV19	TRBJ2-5	CASSPGQGIRETQYF	TGTGCCAGTAGCCCGGGACAGGGGATTAGGGAGACCCAGTACTTC
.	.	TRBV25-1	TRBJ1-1	CASRDSLNTEAFF	TGTGCCAGCAGGGACAGCTTGAACACTGAAGCTTTCTTT
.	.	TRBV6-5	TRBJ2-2	CASSYYARVNPGELFF	TGTGCCAGCAGTTACTACGCGAGAGTGAACCCCGGGGAGCTGTTTTTT
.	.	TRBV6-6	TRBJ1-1	CASSVGVSRTEAFF	TGTGCCAGCAGTGTAGGAGTCTCGAGAACTGAAGCTTTCTTT
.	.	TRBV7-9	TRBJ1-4	CASSFGTGNEKLFF	TGTGCCAGCAGCTTCGGTACAGGGAATGAAAAACTGTTTTTT
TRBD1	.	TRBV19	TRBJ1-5	CASSIGGLWDSANQPQHF	TGTGCCAGTAGTATAGGGGGGTTATGGGACAGCGCCAATCAGCCCCAGCATTTT
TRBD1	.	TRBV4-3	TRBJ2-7	CASSQTGTGGYEQYF	TGCGCCAGCAGCCAAACCGGGACAGGGGGCTACGAGCAGTACTTC
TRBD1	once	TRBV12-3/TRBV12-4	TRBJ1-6	CASSQGGNSPLHF	TGTGCCAGCAGCCAGGGGGGTAATTCACCCCTCCACTTT